This T cell receptor beta chain was found in a study of T-cell memory formation after mild COVID-19. Whole-study results and caveats: Contracting clones from day 15 to 85 showed balanced CD4/CD8; later expanders favored CD4+. Pre-infection memory carried some responding clones, suggesting that cross-reactive memory joined.

In regard to this clonotype: Its specificity is not known.

Each CDR3 protein gets one entry after TCRdb re-called the 5' RACE reads with MiXCR. The profile shows hundreds of thousands of distinct CDR3 sequences, about 20% of them singletons. The CDR3 consists of 13 residues. Germline assignment: CDR1 SGHDN and CDR2 FVKESK. V lost 0 bases to trimming and J lost 12 bases; unmatched junction nucleotides: 8. The sequenced sample consisted of PBMCs or a T cell subset sorted from them (not recorded which). The chain carries TRBV14 and TRBJ2-7; 7 bases are a match to TRBD2. The sequence was collected from an adult woman who had mild COVID-19 (a few samples of this study predate the infection). Cell type and time point are not known. CDR3 bases: TGTGCCAGCAGCCAAGAAACCCGCGGGGGTATGTACTTC. Translating gives CASSQETRGGMYF.